This TCR beta chain was recovered during a study of PD-1 blockade in classical Hodgkin lymphoma (TCRdb year 2020). For context, the study as a whole: Nivolumab dosing was 3 mg/kg intravenously every 2 weeks, continuing until either disease progression or unacceptable toxicity. A peripheral blood immune signature of response to PD-1 blockade in classical Hodgkin lymphoma was defined using TCR beta sequencing and CyTOF.

The Qiagen DNeasy kit was used to extract genomic DNA from unsorted PBMCs and from the negatively selected CD4+ and CD8+ fractions. Amplification of TCR beta CDR3 regions was done by immunoSEQ multiplex PCR with primers that anneal to V and J segments. A synthetic immune receptor repertoire was used to minimize amplification bias, and any remaining bias was removed computationally after sequencing. Under the source paper's analysis protocol: Custom Python scripts were used to quantify repertoire diversity as the Shannon entropy index. Unsorted, CD4+ and CD8+ repertoires were analyzed separately, except in combined analyses where CD4+ and CD8+ sequences were merged in silico. Clonal expansion was defined as a frequency increase of at least 2-fold after treatment compared with C1D1, and clones undetected at baseline were assigned a pseudocount of 0.5. Singleton clones were defined as clones with 0 or 1 copy at C1D1, and non-singleton clones were defined as clones with 2 or more copies. Clones expanded in unsorted samples were annotated as CD4+, CD8+ or unknown by matching protein sequences in sorted samples from the same patient. Wilcoxon tests were applied to paired samples to test diversity changes from C1D1 to C4D1. TCRdb stores this immuneACCESS table with in-frame sequences only. Part of the clones is absent; in the studies checked, under half of the shortfall reflects unresolved V genes, and no reason is known for the rest. For V, J and clone size, that table is used; D and trimming come from the DNA. In this sample the table shows around 28,000 clones, 70% of which occur a single time. The ten most abundant clones make up about 26% of the sample.

Study-wide findings and limitations: Baseline TCR diversity was reported as lower in newly diagnosed patients than in healthy donors, and lower still in relapsed/refractory patients. The study was restricted to a single clinical trial cohort, and the causes of repertoire differences, possibly disease activity or prior therapy, were left undefined. Diversity was lower in patients who began nivolumab less than 1 year after ASCT, so these patients were left out of later analyses to avoid confounding by immune reconstitution. CD4+ but not CD8+ TCR diversity rose significantly by C4D1 (p=0.0027 vs p=0.16), most apparent in complete responders (p=0.02). Baseline diversity similar to that of newly diagnosed patients was observed in trial patients achieving complete response, whereas significantly lower diversity was observed in partial responders and progressors.

As for this clone: The specificity of this receptor is unknown. No per-base quality is available; no much larger clone lies one base away.

Read against the paper, the sample's time point label means: cycle 2 day 1 (C2D1) of nivolumab. All trial patients had relapsed after autologous stem cell transplantation, with cohorts A, B and C differing in prior brentuximab vedotin exposure. The trial cohort included more than 55 patients with relapsed/refractory classical Hodgkin lymphoma, and each patient had a best overall response of complete response, partial response or progressive disease. In the multi-cohort phase II CheckMate 205 trial, trial patients received single-agent nivolumab. Best overall response was determined by an independent review committee according to the 2007 International Working Group response criteria. Trial PBMCs were collected immediately before nivolumab initiation (C1D1) and during therapy at cycle 2 day 1 and cycle 4 day 1. Peripheral blood was collected in 8 mL Vacutainer Cell Preparation Tubes, from which PBMCs were isolated by centrifugation and then cryopreserved.

CDR1 and CDR2 (LNHNV, YYDKDF) derive from the germline V gene (reference sequence). The V end gives up 3 bases and the J end 9 bases, leaving 13 bases in the junction not matched to a gene. There are 16 amino acids in the CDR3, from cysteine to phenylalanine inclusive. The kept DNA is CDR3 alone, 48 bases in frame from the first base. The receptor was derived from a human donor with classical Hodgkin lymphoma. In this chain, TRBV15 is recombined with TRBJ2-4; 8 of the junction bases match TRBD1. This material consisted of peripheral blood mononuclear cells (PBMCs), taken before the second cycle of nivolumab. The CDR3 reads CATSSAGQGRGGIQYF. The bases read TGTGCCACCAGCAGCGCTGGACAGGGTAGAGGTGGCATTCAGTACTTC. The full variable domain, completed from the reference TRBV15 and TRBJ2-4 proteins outside the CDR3, reads DAMVIQNPRYQVTQFGKPVTLSCSQTLNHNVMYWYQQKSSQAPKLLFHYYDKDFNNEADTPDNFQSRRPNTSFCFLDIRSPGLGDTAMYLCATSSAGQGRGGIQYFGAGTRLSVL.